This TCR beta chain was profiled in a study of control samples from healthy donors and cancer patients. The V and J ends lost 3 bases and 0 bases respectively, with 12 bases between them. Germline V gives CDR1 LNHDA, CDR2 SQIVND (reference sequence). The CDR3 has 15 amino acids. Measured with immunoSEQ multiplex PCR; TCRdb has only the in-frame clones, and not every one. The sample holds over 75,000 clones; around four fifths are singletons and the top ten take around 20%. Sample: blood. This TCR derives from a man younger than 40 in good health. This sequence joins TRBV19 and TRBJ2-7; D is uncertain. This CDR3 reads CASSITGSSSYEQYF. CDR3 DNA: TGTGCCAGTAGTATCACCGGGTCCAGCTCCTACGAGCAGTACTTC.